This T cell receptor beta chain was observed in a study of OX40 agonist ivuxolimab in advanced cancers. Comments on this clone: The target antigen is unknown.

Here immunoSEQ multiplex PCR was the method, and the copy in TCRdb shows in-frame clones only, minus some. Seen here are 30,000 or so clones, around 86% observed once, and the top ten hold around 21%. Study-wide points: Averaged across samples, CD8+ T cells carried more expanded clones than CD4+ did.

Germline V gene lookup returns CDR1 GTSNPN and CDR2 SVGIG (reference sequence). The CDR3 consists of 13 residues. V lost 0 bases and J lost 7, with 9 bases in between. The rearrangement joins TRBV30 to TRBJ2-2, with D perhaps matching TRBD2 (6 bases). The specimen comprised CD4+ or CD8+ T cells sorted from blood, sampled in a trial of the OX40 agonist ivuxolimab. The receptor was isolated from an adult with an advanced solid tumor such as melanoma, head and neck, liver or kidney cancer. The CDR3 sequence: CAWSVQGLGELFF. CDR3 bases: TGTGCCTGGAGTGTTCAGGGACTCGGGGAGCTGTTTTTT.